One sample yielded the 17 T cell receptor beta chains listed below, sequenced in a study of patients and donors after allogeneic stem cell transplantation. TCRdb re-called the RT-PCR reads with MiXCR, one entry per CDR3 protein. The sample holds about 200,000 distinct CDR3 sequences; around two fifths are singletons and the top ten take around a tenth. Sequenced sample: blood, either unsorted or a sorted T cell fraction (not recorded which). The receptors stem from a human donor who was either an allogeneic HSCT recipient or a stem cell or donor lymphocyte infusion donor (not recorded which). It is not recorded whose cells these are; they may come from a transplant donor.

The rearrangement links TRBV12-3 or TRBV12-4 to TRBJ2-1; D is perhaps TRBD2 (5 bases). The V end was cut by 0 bases, the J end by 12 bases, with 15 bases between. This CDR3 is built from 14 residues. This CDR3 is CASSLAQEGPLQFF. Here the CDR3 DNA reads TGTGCCAGCAGTTTAGCGCAAGAGGGCCCCTTGCAGTTCTTC.

The rearrangement joins TRBV15 to TRBJ1-5; D is undetermined. Germline V gene sequence: CDR1 LNHNV, CDR2 YYDKDF (reference sequence). The CDR3 length is 17 residues. V lost 0 bases and J 7 bases, leaving 19 bases between the germline ends. DNA of the CDR3: TGTGCCACCAGCAGAGATCTCGAGGGCGCAAGCGGGCAGCCCCAGCATTTT. This gives the protein CATSRDLEGASGQPQHF.

This clonotype was seen at least ten times. The chain joins TRBV12-3 or TRBV12-4 to TRBJ1-2; D is unresolved. V dropped 1 base and J dropped 2 bases, with 5 bases sitting between them. The CDR3 runs 13 residues. The CDR3, as DNA: TGTGCCAGCAGTTTAGGAGGAAACTATGGCTACACCTTC. Its translation is CASSLGGNYGYTF.

This clonotype was picked up a small number of times. The V gene is TRBV19, the J gene TRBJ1-2; D is undetermined. Germline values: CDR1 LNHDA, CDR2 SQIVND (reference sequence). This CDR3 has 11 amino acids. Deletions cut 7 bases from V and 5 bases from J, with 8 bases between. The DNA for the CDR3 is TGTGCCAGTACCAGAGGGTATGGCTACACCTTC. It is translated as CASTRGYGYTF.

The table lists this clonotype with a few counts. The rearrangement links TRBV4-2 to TRBJ1-6, with 7 bases matching TRBD1. The V segment lost 1 base and the J segment 8 bases; nucleotides outside the gene matches: 8. The CDR3 spans 16 residues. Germline CDR1 LGHNA, CDR2 YNFKEQ. CDR3 amino acids: CASSQAWGQRYSPLHF. The CDR3 bases are TGTGCCAGCAGCCAAGCCTGGGGACAGAGATATTCACCCCTCCACTTT.

This sequence joins TRBV4-3 and TRBJ1-6, with D unresolved. This CDR3 region has 14 residues. The germline gives CDR1 LGHNA, CDR2 YSLEER. Trimming stripped 0 bases from V and 6 bases from J, with 6 bases between. CDR3 DNA sequence: TGCGCCAGCAGCCAAGAAGGGATTAATTCACCCCTCCACTTT. Its protein is CASSQEGINSPLHF.

This rearrangement joins TRBV14 to TRBJ2-7, with D perhaps TRBD1 (6 bases). The CDR3 is 16 amino acids. The V end was cut by 1 base, the J end by 0 bases, with 13 bases between. CDR1 and CDR2 (germline): SGHDN, FVKESK. CDR3 amino acids: CASSQGWGLSSYEQYF. The CDR3 DNA sequence: TGTGCCAGCAGCCAAGGCTGGGGGCTTAGCTCCTACGAGCAGTACTTC.

The chain joins TRBV12-3 or TRBV12-4 to TRBJ2-1; possible D gene TRBD2, 7 bases. The CDR3 spans 15 residues. The V and J ends lost 3 bases and 2 bases respectively, with 11 bases between them. The CDR3 DNA reads TGTGCCAGCAGTTTTGGAGGGGGGGCCTACAATGAGCAGTTCTTC. Amino acid sequence: CASSFGGGAYNEQFF.

The V and J genes are TRBV27 and TRBJ2-1, with D hard to call. Per germline, CDR1 MNHEY and CDR2 SMNVEV (reference sequence). The CDR3 has 14 amino acids. The V gene lost 1 base and the J gene lost 3 bases, with 7 bases spanning the gap. In nucleotides, the CDR3 is TGTGCCAGCAGTTTATGGACGGACTACAATGAGCAGTTCTTC. It yields the protein CASSLWTDYNEQFF.

This clonotype occurred a few times. J is TRBJ1-1 and V is TRBV4-3; TRBD1 agrees at 7 bases. Germline V gene data show CDR1 as LGHNA and CDR2 as YSLEER. The V segment lost 2 bases and the J segment 5 bases; nucleotides outside the gene matches: 8. There are 15 residues in the CDR3. DNA for the CDR3: TGCGCCAGCAGCCAATCACAGGGGCTGAGGACTGAAGCTTTCTTT. Amino acids: CASSQSQGLRTEAFF.

The chain employs TRBV5-1 and TRBJ1-1; no reliable D call. Trimming shortened V by 0 bases and J by 4 bases, and 7 bases separated the two germline ends. The CDR3 is 13 residues long. The germline V gene has CDR1 SGHRS and CDR2 YFSETQ. CDR3 DNA: TGCGCCAGCAGCTTGGGGCCGGTCACTGAAGCTTTCTTT. This codes for CASSLGPVTEAFF.

V gene TRBV9 combines with J gene TRBJ2-2; D is unclear. Trimming removed 5 bases at V and 8 bases at J, with 19 bases between. Germline CDR1 SGDLS, CDR2 YYNGEE. This CDR3 comprises 15 residues. As DNA, the CDR3 is TGTGCCAGCAGTCCTACCTCCTTAAGTAATGGGGAGCTGTTTTTT. It encodes CASSPTSLSNGELFF.

The CDR3 reads CASSSDSVGDTQYF. CDR3 DNA: TGCGCCAGCAGCTCGGACAGCGTAGGAGATACGCAGTATTTT. This chain connects TRBV5-1 to TRBJ2-3; weak D call: TRBD1 (6 bases). Germline-derived CDR1 and CDR2 are SGHRS and YFSETQ. The CDR3 runs 14 residues. The germline V and J ends were trimmed by 3 bases and 5 bases, with 13 bases remaining between them. The full variable domain, completed using reference TRBV5-1 and TRBJ2-3, is KAGVTQTPRYLIKTRGQQVTLSCSPISGHRSVSWYQQTPGQGLQFLFEYFSETQRNKGNFPGRFSGRQFSNSRSEMNVSTLELGDSALYLCASSSDSVGDTQYFGPGTRLTVL.

The V gene is TRBV6-2 or TRBV6-3, the J gene TRBJ1-4; D perhaps matches TRBD1 (6 bases). V was clipped by 5 bases and J by 8 bases, with 12 bases between them. CDR1 MNHEY and CDR2 SVGEGT come from the germline V gene. This CDR3 contains 13 residues. CDR3 bases: TGTGCCAGCAGTCGGCGGGACAACGAAAAACTGTTTTTT. Amino acid sequence: CASSRRDNEKLFF.

Relative to its sample, this clonotype is medium-sized. The V gene is TRBV20-1, the J gene TRBJ1-5; D remains ambiguous. CDR3 length: 13 amino acids. Per germline, CDR1 DFQATT and CDR2 SNEGSKA (reference sequence). V dropped 5 bases and J dropped 5 bases, with 13 bases sitting between them. This CDR3 reads CSAGGKHYQPQHF. As DNA, the CDR3 is TGCAGTGCTGGCGGGAAGCACTATCAGCCCCAGCATTTT.

The chain combines TRBV5-1 with TRBJ1-5; D is ambiguous. The length of the CDR3 is 16 residues. CDR1 is SGHRS, CDR2 YFSETQ, per germline. The germline V and J ends were trimmed by 0 bases and 2 bases, with 12 bases remaining between them. CDR3 region: CASSLGPQTGNQPQHF. CDR3 nucleotides: TGCGCCAGCAGCTTGGGACCCCAAACGGGCAATCAGCCCCAGCATTTT.

The chain is built from TRBV5-1 and TRBJ1-3; a possible D gene is TRBD1 (6 bases). V was shortened by 4 bases and J by 0 bases, with 14 bases between the two germline ends. The CDR3 runs 16 residues. CDR1 is SGHRS, CDR2 YFSETQ, per germline. The DNA of the CDR3 is TGCGCCAGCAGCCTGGGACATTCGAGCTCTGGAAACACCATATATTTT. It is translated as CASSLGHSSSGNTIYF.